The T cell receptor beta chain described here comes from a study of blood T cell repertoires in COVID-19. As for the study in general: Material from acute and convalescent COVID-19 was sourced from the United States, Italy and Spain. Sources were T cells, B-cell-depleted T cells, or PBMCs; the material itself was cDNA or gDNA.

Original analysis: Estimates of nucleated cell counts were drawn from the amplification of reference gene primers. Assay: immunoSEQ multiplex PCR; the TCRdb copy retains only in-frame clones and omits some. V and J calls and clone size are given by that table; D and trimming were obtained from the DNA. The sample lists approximately 140,000 clones; over 70% were seen once. V lost 3 bases to trimming and J lost 0 bases; unmatched junction nucleotides: 2. The length of the CDR3 is 15 residues. Germline lookup yields CDR1 SGHRS and CDR2 YFSETQ. The chain is built from TRBV5-1 and TRBJ2-7; 11 bases are a match to TRBD2. The receptor was derived from an elderly man with acute or convalescent COVID-19. Sequencing was performed on peripheral blood. DNA for the CDR3: TGCGCCAGCAGCTCCCTAGCGGGGGGCTCCTACGAGCAGTACTTC. Its protein is CASSSLAGGSYEQYF. The full variable domain, its missing parts supplied by reference TRBV5-1 and TRBJ2-7, is KAGVTQTPRYLIKTRGQQVTLSCSPISGHRSVSWYQQTPGQGLQFLFEYFSETQRNKGNFPGRFSGRQFSNSRSEMNVSTLELGDSALYLCASSSLAGGSYEQYFGPGTRLTVT.